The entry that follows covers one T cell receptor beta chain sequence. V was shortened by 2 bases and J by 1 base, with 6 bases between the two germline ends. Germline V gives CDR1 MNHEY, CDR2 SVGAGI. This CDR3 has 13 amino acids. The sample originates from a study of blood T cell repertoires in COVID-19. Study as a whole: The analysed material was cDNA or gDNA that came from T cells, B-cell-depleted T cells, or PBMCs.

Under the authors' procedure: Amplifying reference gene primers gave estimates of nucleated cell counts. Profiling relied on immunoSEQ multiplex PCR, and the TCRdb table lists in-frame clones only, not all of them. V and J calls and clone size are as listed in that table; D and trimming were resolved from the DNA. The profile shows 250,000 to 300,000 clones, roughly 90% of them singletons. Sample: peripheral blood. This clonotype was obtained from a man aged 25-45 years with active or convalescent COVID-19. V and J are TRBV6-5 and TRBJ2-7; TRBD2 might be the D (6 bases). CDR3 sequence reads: CASSYGGSYEQYF. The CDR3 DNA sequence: TGTGCCAGCAGTTACGGGGGGTCCTACGAGCAGTACTTC.